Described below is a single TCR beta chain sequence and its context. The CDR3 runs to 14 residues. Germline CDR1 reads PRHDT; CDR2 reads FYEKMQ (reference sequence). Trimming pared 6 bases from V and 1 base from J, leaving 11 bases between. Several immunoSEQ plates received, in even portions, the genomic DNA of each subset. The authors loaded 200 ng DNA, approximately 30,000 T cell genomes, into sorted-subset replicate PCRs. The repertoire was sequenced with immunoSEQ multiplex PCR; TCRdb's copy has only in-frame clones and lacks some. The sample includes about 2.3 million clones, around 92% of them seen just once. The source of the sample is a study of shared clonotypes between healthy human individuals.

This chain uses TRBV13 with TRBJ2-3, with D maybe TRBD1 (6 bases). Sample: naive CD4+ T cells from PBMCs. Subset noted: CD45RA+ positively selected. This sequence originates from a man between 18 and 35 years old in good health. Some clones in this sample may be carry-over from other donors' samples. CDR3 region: CASRRAGGTDTQYF. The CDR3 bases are TGTGCCAGCAGGCGGGCAGGGGGCACAGATACGCAGTATTTT.